A single sample gave rise to the 23 T cell receptor beta chains below, sequenced in a study of T cells in narcolepsy. The assay was immunoSEQ multiplex PCR, and TCRdb's table has in-frame clones only and misses some. Of tens of thousands of clones listed, approximately 84% are singletons. Sequenced sample: CD45RA- memory CD4+ T cells from PBMCs. Every receptor here comes from a human donor with narcolepsy.

The genes are TRBV11-2 and TRBJ1-5, with 8 nucleotides matching TRBD1. V dropped 6 bases and J dropped 6; count of bases not matched to a gene: 10. The germline V gene has CDR1 SGHAT and CDR2 FQNNGV. The CDR3 contains 15 residues. For the CDR3, the DNA is TGTGCCAGCAGTCCCGGACAGGGCTCACTTCAGCCCCAGCATTTT. Its protein is CASSPGQGSLQPQHF. The full variable domain, completed using reference TRBV11-2 and TRBJ1-5, is EAGVAQSPRYKIIEKRQSVAFWCNPISGHATLYWYQQILGQGPKLLIQFQNNGVVDDSQLPKDRFSAERLKGVDSTLKIQPAKLEDSAVYLCASSPGQGSLQPQHFGDGTRLSIL.

This clone was picked up one time. V gene TRBV6-1 combines with J gene TRBJ1-5; D remains ambiguous. Germline CDR1 and CDR2: MNHNS and SASEGT. The length of the CDR3 is 13 residues. Trimming shortened V by 3 bases and J by 6 bases, and 9 bases separated the two germline ends. Here the CDR3 reads CASSERPTQPQHF. The DNA for the CDR3 is TGTGCCAGCAGTGAGCGGCCAACTCAGCCCCAGCATTTT.

The chain recombines TRBV28 with TRBJ1-2; D call uncertain. The CDR3 length is 12 residues. V gave up 5 bases and J gave up 4 bases, with 8 bases separating them. Germline assignment: CDR1 MDHEN and CDR2 SYDVKM. The CDR3 nucleotides are TGTGCCAGCAGTCCCAACATCTATGGCTACACCTTC. Its protein is CASSPNIYGYTF.

This chain connects TRBV5-6 to TRBJ2-1; D is perhaps TRBD1 (6 bases). This CDR3 has 18 amino acids. Germline CDR1 and CDR2: SGHDT and YYEEEE. The V end was cut by 2 bases, the J end by 2 bases, with 20 bases between. The CDR3 DNA reads TGTGCCAGCAGCTTTACACGGAACTTCAGGGGAACCTACAATGAGCAGTTCTTC. Amino acid sequence: CASSFTRNFRGTYNEQFF.

The chain couples TRBV19 to TRBJ2-3; D assignment may be TRBD1 or TRBD2 (6 bases each). CDR3 length equals 14 residues. Germline CDR1 LNHDA, CDR2 SQIVND (reference sequence). V lost 6 bases to trimming and J lost 4 bases, with 14 bases between them. The CDR3 loop reads CASRQKGGADTQYF. The CDR3 nucleotides are TGTGCCAGTAGGCAGAAGGGGGGCGCAGATACGCAGTATTTT.

The chain employs TRBV7-2 and TRBJ1-4; TRBD1 is a possible D gene (6 bases). Deletions cut 5 bases from V and 3 bases from J, with 13 bases between. Germline CDR1 SGHTA, CDR2 FQGNSA. The CDR3 consists of 15 residues. CDR3 residues: CASSLSRGPNEKLFF. CDR3 coding DNA: TGTGCCAGCAGCCTATCCAGGGGTCCTAATGAAAAACTGTTTTTT.

This clone was detected only once. The chain joins TRBV2 to TRBJ1-4; D perhaps matches TRBD1 (5 bases). Germline loops: CDR1 SNHLY, CDR2 FYNNEI. The CDR3 is made up of 13 amino acids. Trimming pared 5 bases from V and 5 bases from J, leaving 9 bases between. CDR3 loop: CASSRDSNEKLFF. Here the CDR3 DNA reads TGTGCCAGCAGTCGGGACTCGAATGAAAAACTGTTTTTT.

V and J are TRBV10-3 and TRBJ2-1; 11 positions match TRBD2. Trimming cost V 2 bases and J 10 bases; bases outside gene matches: 10. Germline lookup yields CDR1 ENHRY and CDR2 SYGVKD. The CDR3 contains 16 residues. CDR3: CAISEPGTSGKGEQFF. CDR3 nucleotides: TGTGCCATCAGTGAGCCGGGGACTAGCGGAAAAGGGGAGCAGTTCTTC.

This clone was detected once. The V gene is TRBV7-9, the J gene TRBJ2-7; perhaps TRBD2 as D (6 bases). Trimming shortened V by 6 bases and J by 9 bases, and 15 bases separated the two germline ends. CDR3 length: 12 residues. The V gene's germline CDR1 is SEHNR and CDR2 FQNEAQ (reference sequence). The CDR3 region is CASRRDSLGQYF. DNA of the CDR3: TGTGCCAGCAGGCGGGACTCCCTCGGGCAGTACTTC.

The V call is TRBV6-5, the J call TRBJ2-7, with 7 bases identical to TRBD2. This CDR3 comprises 15 residues. The V and J ends lost 5 bases and 0 bases, in that order; junction bases with no gene match: 7. Per germline, CDR1 MNHEY and CDR2 SVGAGI. This CDR3 is CASSISLAVSYEQYF. CDR3 nucleotides: TGTGCCAGCAGTATATCCCTAGCGGTCTCCTACGAGCAGTACTTC.

This clone came up a few times. This chain links TRBV10-1 with TRBJ2-7, with 7 positions matching TRBD2. There are 13 residues in the CDR3. Germline values: CDR1 WNHNN, CDR2 SYGVQD (reference sequence). V lost 2 bases and J lost 2; bases outside the gene matches: 0. The CDR3: CASSERGAYEQYF. CDR3 sequence (DNA): TGCGCCAGCAGTGAGCGGGGGGCCTACGAGCAGTACTTC.

The chain recombines TRBV25-1 with TRBJ2-5, with D maybe TRBD2 (6 bases). The CDR3 totals 14 residues. The germline gives CDR1 MGHDK, CDR2 SYGVNS. V shed 4 bases and J shed 2 bases, with 11 bases lying between them. CDR3 amino acids: CASSVGDSQETQYF. Here the CDR3 DNA reads TGTGCCAGCAGTGTAGGGGACTCACAAGAGACCCAGTACTTC. Variable domain in full (rest from reference TRBV25-1 and TRBJ2-5): EADIYQTPRYLVIGTGKKITLECSQTMGHDKMYWYQQDPGMELHLIHYSYGVNSTEKGDLSSESTVSRIRTEHFPLTLESARPSHTSQYLCASSVGDSQETQYFGPGTRLLVL.

This chain connects TRBV11-2 to TRBJ2-1; maybe TRBD2 (5 bases). Per the germline V gene, CDR1 is SGHAT and CDR2 is FQNNGV. The CDR3 contains 17 residues. V lost 5 bases and J lost 0, with 17 bases in between. DNA for the CDR3: TGTGCCAGCAGCGCTAGCCCCGACGGCAGCTCCTACAATGAGCAGTTCTTC. This gives the protein CASSASPDGSSYNEQFF.

This clone was seen only once. J is TRBJ1-2 and V is TRBV6-1; no reliable D call. Germline values: CDR1 MNHNS, CDR2 SASEGT. Trimming pared 2 bases from V and 4 bases from J, leaving 8 bases between. The CDR3 runs 13 residues. The CDR3 nucleotides read TGTGCCAGCAGTGAACGGCTGTTCTATGGCTACACCTTC. Its translation: CASSERLFYGYTF.

The V call is TRBV19, the J call TRBJ1-5; D is possibly TRBD1 (5 bases). The CDR3 has 14 residues. Germline V CDR1 and CDR2: LNHDA, SQIVND (reference sequence). V was clipped by 5 bases and J by 3 bases, with 11 bases between them. The CDR3 bases are TGTGCCAGTAGTCCGGGACTGCTCAATCAGCCCCAGCATTTT. This sequence encodes CASSPGLLNQPQHF.

This clone was seen once. V gene TRBV28 combines with J gene TRBJ1-3, with D possibly being TRBD1 (5 bases). Germline CDR1 MDHEN, CDR2 SYDVKM. The CDR3 loop spans 12 amino acids. V was shortened by 11 bases and J by 0 bases, with 8 bases between the two germline ends. Here the CDR3 DNA reads TGTGCCGTAAGGGGCTCTGGAAACACCATATATTTT. This encodes CAVRGSGNTIYF.

The chain combines TRBV19 with TRBJ2-1; D is undetermined. V was cut by 3 bases and J by 6 bases, with 9 bases left in between. The germline V gene encodes CDR1 LNHDA and CDR2 SQIVND (reference sequence). The CDR3 covers 13 residues. The DNA for the CDR3 is TGTGCCAGTAGTATTGGAACGGTCAATGAGCAGTTCTTC. Protein: CASSIGTVNEQFF.

The chain carries TRBV14 and TRBJ1-1; TRBD1 aligns across 9 bases. Germline V gene data show CDR1 as SGHDN and CDR2 as FVKESK. This CDR3 has 15 residues. Trimming removed 4 bases from V and 5 bases from J; junction bases left unmatched: 8. The CDR3 bases are TGTGCCAGCAGCCGGCGACAGGGGGAGTGGACTGAAGCTTTCTTT. Amino acids: CASSRRQGEWTEAFF.

This clone appeared a single time. The V call is TRBV5-1, the J call TRBJ2-1; D not resolved. V was cut by 0 bases and J by 10 bases, with 20 bases left in between. Per the germline V gene, CDR1 is SGHRS and CDR2 is YFSETQ. This CDR3 is 16 amino acids long. The CDR3 loop is CASSLEPIAPGREQFF. CDR3 coding DNA: TGCGCCAGCAGCTTGGAACCGATAGCCCCCGGCAGGGAGCAGTTCTTC.

The chain links TRBV19 to TRBJ1-5; D uncertain. V lost 4 bases and J lost 6, with 16 bases in between. The germline CDR1 and CDR2 sequences are LNHDA and SQIVND (reference sequence). The CDR3 spans 15 residues. Written as DNA, the CDR3 is TGTGCCAGTAGTACCGACAACATGCAGCCTCAGCCCCAGCATTTT. It encodes CASSTDNMQPQPQHF.

Here the CDR3 DNA reads TGCAGCGTCCTAACAGGGCCTGGGGAAAAACTGTTTTTT. Amino acids: CSVLTGPGEKLFF. V usage is TRBV29-1 and J usage is TRBJ1-4; TRBD1 might be the D (6 bases). Germline V gives CDR1 SQVTM, CDR2 ANQGSEA. This CDR3 is 13 amino acids long. V gave up 6 bases and J gave up 8 bases, with 16 bases separating them. Full variable domain (rest looked up from reference TRBV29-1 and TRBJ1-4): SAVISQKPSRDICQRGTSLTIQCQVDSQVTMMFWYRQQPGQSLTLIATANQGSEATYESGFVIDKFPISRPNLTFSTLTVSNMSPEDSSIYLCSVLTGPGEKLFFGSGTQLSVL.

This clone has only a few counts. The rearrangement joins TRBV28 to TRBJ1-5, with D perhaps TRBD1 (5 bases). Looked up from germline, CDR1 is MDHEN and CDR2 is SYDVKM. The length of the CDR3 is 21 residues. The V end lost 8 bases, the J end lost 1 base, and 33 bases lay between the germline ends. In DNA form, the CDR3 reads TGTGCCAGCTTTAAGGGACTTGTTCAATCCCTAAGTGAGATAAGCAATCAGCCCCAGCATTTT. Amino acids: CASFKGLVQSLSEISNQPQHF.

The J gene is TRBJ2-2, the V gene TRBV10-3; a possible D gene is TRBD1 (6 bases). CDR3 length equals 16 residues. Germline CDR1 ENHRY, CDR2 SYGVKD. Trimming pared 0 bases from V and 6 bases from J, leaving 14 bases between. The CDR3 bases are TGTGCCATCAGTGAGTCGTTGTTAGGGGGATCCGGGGAGCTGTTTTTT. This encodes CAISESLLGGSGELFF.